These T cell receptor beta chains were read from a single sample in a study of blood T cell repertoires in COVID-19. Measured with immunoSEQ multiplex PCR; TCRdb has only the in-frame clones, and not every one. The sample shows a few hundred thousand clones, roughly 80% of them seen only once. Sequencing input: peripheral blood. These receptors were obtained from a woman of 80 years or more with COVID-19, enrolled during active disease. Each CDR3 is given with its conserved first and last residue. The order of the fields is CDR3 length, D gene, J gene, V gene, clone size, CDR3 DNA, CDR3 protein. The D gene is left open where the match is weak. The size of a clone is reported for some rows only, either as once, few or many, or as a class for expanded clones.

>13|TRBD1|TRBJ1-5|TRBV19|-
TGTGCCAGTAATCGACAGGGCGATCAGCCCCAGCATTTT
CASNRQGDQPQHF
>15|TRBD2|TRBJ2-5|TRBV5-1|-
TGCGCCAGCAGCCTGGCTAGCGGGAGAGAAGAGACCCAGTACTTC
CASSLASGREETQYF
>14|-|TRBJ2-6|TRBV6-5|-
TGTGCCGGACTTGATCGGTCTGGGGCCAACGTCCTGACTTTC
CAGLDRSGANVLTF
>19|TRBD2|TRBJ2-1|TRBV5-3|-
TGTGCCAGAAGCGGAGCGGGGACTAGCGGAAAAGAGTTCTACAATGAGCAGTTCTTC
CARSGAGTSGKEFYNEQFF
>13|TRBD1|TRBJ2-7|TRBV11-2|-
TGTGCCAGCTCAAGGGACAGGGACCTGGGGCAGTACTTC
CASSRDRDLGQYF
>16|TRBD1|TRBJ2-6|TRBV7-7|once
TGTGCTAGCAGCCGGACAGGGGGCTCTGGGGCCAACGTCCTGACTTTC
CASSRTGGSGANVLTF
>14|-|TRBJ1-4|TRBV27|few
TGTGCCAGCAGTTTATGGGGGCGAAGTGAAAAACTGTTTTTT
CASSLWGRSEKLFF
>15|-|TRBJ2-5|TRBV5-6|-
TGTGCCAGCAGCTTCAGGGGCGCTCGTCAAGAGACCCAGTACTTC
CASSFRGARQETQYF
>14|-|TRBJ1-2|TRBV28|-
TGTGCCAGCAGCCTAGGGGGGGGAGGCTATGGCTACACCTTC
CASSLGGGGYGYTF
>14|-|TRBJ1-1|TRBV27|few
TGTGCCAGCAGCGTACAGGGATGGGGCACTGAAGCTTTCTTT
CASSVQGWGTEAFF
>14|-|TRBJ1-5|TRBV2|-
TGTGCCAGCAGTGGAGGTGGAGGGCATCAGCCCCAGCATTTT
CASSGGGGHQPQHF
>13|-|TRBJ2-7|TRBV6-2/TRBV6-3|-
TGTGCCAGCAGTTCCGGGACGGGGGTCGAGCAGTACTTC
CASSSGTGVEQYF
>15|TRBD1|TRBJ2-1|TRBV11-3|-
TGTGCCAGCAGCTTAACCGGGACAGCCGTCTCCGGGCAGTTCTTC
CASSLTGTAVSGQFF
>15|TRBD1|TRBJ1-3|TRBV4-1|-
TGCGCCAGCAGTCCGACAGGGGCCTCTGGAAACACCATATATTTT
CASSPTGASGNTIYF
>14|-|TRBJ1-5|TRBV19|-
TGTGCCAGTAGTCTTGACAGCCCCAATCAGCCCCAGCATTTT
CASSLDSPNQPQHF
>14|TRBD1|TRBJ2-7|TRBV5-1|-
TGCGCCAGCAGCTCCGGGACAGGGCCCCGGGAGCAGTACTTC
CASSSGTGPREQYF
>15|-|TRBJ2-1|TRBV7-8|few
TGTGCCAGCAGCTTAGAGTTTAGCGGCTACAATGAGCAGTTCTTC
CASSLEFSGYNEQFF
>13|-|TRBJ1-1|TRBV5-4|-
TGTGCCAGCAGTCCCGGGATGAACACTGAAGCTTTCTTT
CASSPGMNTEAFF
>15|-|TRBJ2-6|TRBV7-9|-
TGTGCCAGCGGCAGATATGGTACTGGGGCCAACGTCCTGACTTTC
CASGRYGTGANVLTF
>18|TRBD1|TRBJ1-2|TRBV11-2|-
TGTGCCAGCAGCTTAGACCCCGGGACAGCGACATCCGGATTCGGGAACACCTTC
CASSLDPGTATSGFGNTF
>16|-|TRBJ1-5|TRBV6-6|-
TGTGCCAGCAGTCTCCAATCTAACAGGGCTGGTCAGCCCCAGCATTTT
CASSLQSNRAGQPQHF
>13|-|TRBJ1-1|TRBV7-2|-
TGTGCCAGCAGCTCCGGAGGGCTCACTGAAGCTTTCTTT
CASSSGGLTEAFF
>14|-|TRBJ2-7|TRBV7-2|once
TGTGCCAGCAGCCTTAGCCAGGGGATGGACGAGCAGTACTTC
CASSLSQGMDEQYF
>14|-|TRBJ1-5|TRBV7-2|-
TGTGCCAGCAGCTCCTCGGGGAGAAGTGGGCCCCAGCATTTT
CASSSSGRSGPQHF
>15|-|TRBJ1-3|TRBV5-1|-
TGCGCCAGCAGCTCTTCAGGGGTCGCTGGAAACACCATATATTTT
CASSSSGVAGNTIYF
>12|TRBD1|TRBJ1-2|TRBV5-1|-
TGCGCCAGCAGCGACAGGGACCATGGCTACACCTTC
CASSDRDHGYTF
>15|-|TRBJ1-6|TRBV18|once
TGTGCCAGCTCACGGGACACCTCCTATAATTCACCCCTCCACTTT
CASSRDTSYNSPLHF
>17|-|TRBJ1-2|TRBV7-8|-
TGTGCCAGCAGCTTCTCCAGGGGCGGGGGAACACACTATGGCTACACCTTC
CASSFSRGGGTHYGYTF
>16|-|TRBJ1-3|TRBV2|-
TGTGCCAGCAGACCTACAGGTGCCGGATCTGGAAACACCATATATTTT
CASRPTGAGSGNTIYF
>17|TRBD2|TRBJ2-2|TRBV7-6|-
TGTGCCAGCAGCTTTGGGGGACTAGCGGGAGCAAACGGGGAGCTGTTTTTT
CASSFGGLAGANGELFF
>14|TRBD1|TRBJ1-2|TRBV6-5|-
TGTGCCAGCAGTCCCCGGGACAGTGATTATGGCTACACCTTC
CASSPRDSDYGYTF
>13|TRBD2|TRBJ2-1|TRBV12-3/TRBV12-4|-
TGTGCCAGCAGTTTTATTGGGGGAGGGGAGCAGTTCTTC
CASSFIGGGEQFF
>13|-|TRBJ2-5|TRBV12-3/TRBV12-4|-
TGTGCCAGCAGCACAGCAACACAAGAGACCCAGTACTTC
CASSTATQETQYF
>15|-|TRBJ1-1|TRBV11-1|few
TGTGCCAGCAGCTTAGCGGGGCCTAAGGGGACTGAAGCTTTCTTT
CASSLAGPKGTEAFF
>15|-|TRBJ1-6|TRBV6-6|-
TGTGCCAGCAGGCCCACATTCTTGTATAATTCACCCCTCCACTTT
CASRPTFLYNSPLHF
>16|TRBD2|TRBJ2-1|TRBV5-1|-
TGCGCCAGCAGCTTGGTTAGCGGGGGGAGGTACAATGAGCAGTTCTTC
CASSLVSGGRYNEQFF
>14|-|TRBJ2-3|TRBV7-2|-
TGTGCCAGCAGCCCAGGTTGGAGGGCAGATACGCAGTATTTT
CASSPGWRADTQYF